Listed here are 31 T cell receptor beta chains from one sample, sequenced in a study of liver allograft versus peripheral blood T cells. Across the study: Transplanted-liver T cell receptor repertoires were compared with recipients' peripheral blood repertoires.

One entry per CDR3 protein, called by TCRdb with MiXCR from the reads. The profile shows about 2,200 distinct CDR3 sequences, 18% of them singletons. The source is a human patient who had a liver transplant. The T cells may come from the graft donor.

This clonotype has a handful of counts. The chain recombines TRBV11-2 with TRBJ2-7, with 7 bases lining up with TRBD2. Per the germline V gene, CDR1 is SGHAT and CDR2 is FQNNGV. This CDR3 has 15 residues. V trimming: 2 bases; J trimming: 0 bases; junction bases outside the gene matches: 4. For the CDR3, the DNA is TGTGCCAGCAGCTTATTAGCGGGCCGCTCCTACGAGCAGTACTTC. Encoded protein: CASSLLAGRSYEQYF. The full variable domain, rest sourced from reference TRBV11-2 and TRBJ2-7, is EAGVAQSPRYKIIEKRQSVAFWCNPISGHATLYWYQQILGQGPKLLIQFQNNGVVDDSQLPKDRFSAERLKGVDSTLKIQPAKLEDSAVYLCASSLLAGRSYEQYFGPGTRLTVT.

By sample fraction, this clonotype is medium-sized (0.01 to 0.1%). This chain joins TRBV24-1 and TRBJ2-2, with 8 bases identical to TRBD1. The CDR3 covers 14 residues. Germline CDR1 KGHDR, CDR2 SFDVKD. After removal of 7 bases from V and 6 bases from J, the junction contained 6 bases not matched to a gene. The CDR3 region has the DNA TGTGCCACCAGCCCGGACAGGGAGGCCGGGGAGCTGTTTTTT. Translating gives CATSPDREAGELFF.

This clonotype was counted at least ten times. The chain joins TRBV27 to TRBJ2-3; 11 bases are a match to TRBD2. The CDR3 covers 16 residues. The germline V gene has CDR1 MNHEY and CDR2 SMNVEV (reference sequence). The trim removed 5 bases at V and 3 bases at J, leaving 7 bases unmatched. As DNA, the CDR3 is TGTGCCAGCAGTGGTTTAGCGGGGGGGAGGACAGATACGCAGTATTTT. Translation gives CASSGLAGGRTDTQYF.

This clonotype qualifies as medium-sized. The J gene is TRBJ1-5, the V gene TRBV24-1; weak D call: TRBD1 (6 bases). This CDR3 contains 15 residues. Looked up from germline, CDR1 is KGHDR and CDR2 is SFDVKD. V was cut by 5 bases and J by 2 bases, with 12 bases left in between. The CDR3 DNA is TGTGCCACCAGTGGGGGGGGGGGCGGCAATCAGCCCCAGCATTTT. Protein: CATSGGGGGNQPQHF.

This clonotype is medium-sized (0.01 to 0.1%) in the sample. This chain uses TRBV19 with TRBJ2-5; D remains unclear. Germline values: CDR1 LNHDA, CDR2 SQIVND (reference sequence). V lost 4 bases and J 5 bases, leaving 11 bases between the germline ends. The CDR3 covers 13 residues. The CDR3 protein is CASSRGYAETQYF. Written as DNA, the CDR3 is TGTGCCAGTAGTAGGGGTTATGCGGAGACCCAGTACTTC.

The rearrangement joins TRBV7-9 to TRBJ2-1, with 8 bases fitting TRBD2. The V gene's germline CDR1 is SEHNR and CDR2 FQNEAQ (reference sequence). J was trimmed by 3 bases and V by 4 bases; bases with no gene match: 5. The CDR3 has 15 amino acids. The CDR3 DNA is TGTGCCAGCAGCTCCGAAGCGGGAGTCTACAATGAGCAGTTCTTC. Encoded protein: CASSSEAGVYNEQFF. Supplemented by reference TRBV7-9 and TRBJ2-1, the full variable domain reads DTGVSQNPRHKITKRGQNVTFRCDPISEHNRLYWYRQTLGQGPEFLTYFQNEAQLEKSRLLSDRFSAERPKGSFSTLEIQRTEQGDSAMYLCASSSEAGVYNEQFFGPGTRLTVL.

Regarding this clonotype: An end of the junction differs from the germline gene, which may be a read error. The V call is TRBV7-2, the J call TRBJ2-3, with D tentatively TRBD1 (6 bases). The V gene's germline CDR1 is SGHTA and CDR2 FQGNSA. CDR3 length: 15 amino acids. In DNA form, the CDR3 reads TGTGCCAGCAGCTTAGCAGGGGGTCTGGGACCACAAATGAATTTT. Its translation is CASSLAGGLGPQMNF.

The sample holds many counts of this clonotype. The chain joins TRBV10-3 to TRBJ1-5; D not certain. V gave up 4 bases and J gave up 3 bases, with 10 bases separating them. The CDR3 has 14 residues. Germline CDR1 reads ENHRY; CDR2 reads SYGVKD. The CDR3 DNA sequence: TGTGCCATCAGTGTTGACGGTCTCAATCAGCCCCAGCATTTT. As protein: CAISVDGLNQPQHF.

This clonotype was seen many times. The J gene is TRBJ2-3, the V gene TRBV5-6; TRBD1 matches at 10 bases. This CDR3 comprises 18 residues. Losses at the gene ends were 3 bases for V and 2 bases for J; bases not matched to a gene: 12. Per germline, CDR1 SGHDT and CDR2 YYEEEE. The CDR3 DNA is TGTGCCAGCAGCTCTGACAAACCGGGACAGGGGCCCACAGATACGCAGTATTTT. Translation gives CASSSDKPGQGPTDTQYF. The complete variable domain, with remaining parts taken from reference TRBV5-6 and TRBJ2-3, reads DAGVTQSPTHLIKTRGQQVTLRCSPKSGHDTVSWYQQALGQGPQFIFQYYEEEERQRGNFPDRFSGHQFPNYSSELNVNALLLGDSALYLCASSSDKPGQGPTDTQYFGPGTRLTVL.

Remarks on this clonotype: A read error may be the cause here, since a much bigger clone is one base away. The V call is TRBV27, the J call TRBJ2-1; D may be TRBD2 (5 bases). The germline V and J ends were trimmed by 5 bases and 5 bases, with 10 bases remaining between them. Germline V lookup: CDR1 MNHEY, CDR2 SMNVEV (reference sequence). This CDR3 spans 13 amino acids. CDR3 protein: CASSKRSHNEQFF. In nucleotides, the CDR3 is TGTGCCAGCAGTAAGCGGTCCCACAATGAGCAGTTCTTC.

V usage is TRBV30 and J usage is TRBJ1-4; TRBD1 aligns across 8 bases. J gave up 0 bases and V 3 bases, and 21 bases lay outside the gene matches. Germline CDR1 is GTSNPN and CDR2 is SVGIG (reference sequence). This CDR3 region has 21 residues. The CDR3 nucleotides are TGTGCCTGGAGGGCTAACTTTCCCGGACAGGGTCTCATTGCAACTAATGAAAAACTGTTTTTT. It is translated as CAWRANFPGQGLIATNEKLFF. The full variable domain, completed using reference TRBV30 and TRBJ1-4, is SQTIHQWPATLVQPVGSPLSLECTVEGTSNPNLYWYRQAAGRGLQLLFYSVGIGQISSEVPQNLSASRPQDRQFILSSKKLLLSDSGFYLCAWRANFPGQGLIATNEKLFFGSGTQLSVL.

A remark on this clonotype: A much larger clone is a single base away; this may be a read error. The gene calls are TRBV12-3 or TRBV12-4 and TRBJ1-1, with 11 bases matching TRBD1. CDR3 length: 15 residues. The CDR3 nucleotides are TGTGCCAGCAGTTTAGGGACAGGGGGCGACGGTGAAGCTTTGTTT. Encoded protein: CASSLGTGGDGEALF.

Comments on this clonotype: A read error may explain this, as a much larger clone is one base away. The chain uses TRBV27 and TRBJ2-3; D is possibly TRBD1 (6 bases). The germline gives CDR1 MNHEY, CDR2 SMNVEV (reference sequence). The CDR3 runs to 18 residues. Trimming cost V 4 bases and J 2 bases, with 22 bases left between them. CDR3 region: CASSSRGHRRPLTDTQYF. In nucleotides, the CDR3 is TGTGCCAGCAGTTCGAGGGGACACAGAAGACCCCTCACAGATACGCAGTATTTT.

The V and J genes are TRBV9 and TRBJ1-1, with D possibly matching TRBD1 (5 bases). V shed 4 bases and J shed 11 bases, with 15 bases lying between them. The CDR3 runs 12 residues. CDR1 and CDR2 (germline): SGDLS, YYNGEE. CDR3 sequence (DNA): TGTGCCAGCAGCCCCTCCACGAGGGGTGCTTTCTTT. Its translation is CASSPSTRGAFF.

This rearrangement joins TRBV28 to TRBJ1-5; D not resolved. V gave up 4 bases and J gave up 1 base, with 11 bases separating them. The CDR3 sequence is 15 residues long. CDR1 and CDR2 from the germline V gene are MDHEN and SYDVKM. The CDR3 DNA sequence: TGTGCCAGCAGTTCAGGTACGGTGAGCAATCAGCCCCAGCATTTT. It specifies CASSSGTVSNQPQHF.

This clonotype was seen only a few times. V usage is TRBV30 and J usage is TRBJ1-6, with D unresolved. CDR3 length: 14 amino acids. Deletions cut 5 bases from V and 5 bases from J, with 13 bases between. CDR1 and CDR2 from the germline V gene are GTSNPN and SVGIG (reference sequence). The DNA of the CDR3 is TGTGCCTGGGCACCAACCGTTAATAATTCACCCCTCCACTTT. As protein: CAWAPTVNNSPLHF.

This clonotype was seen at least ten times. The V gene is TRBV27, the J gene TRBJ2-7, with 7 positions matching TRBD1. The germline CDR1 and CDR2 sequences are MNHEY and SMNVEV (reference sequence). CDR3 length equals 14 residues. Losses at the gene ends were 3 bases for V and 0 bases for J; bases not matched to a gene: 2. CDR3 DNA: TGTGCCAGCAGTTTCGGGGACAGCTCCTACGAGCAGTACTTC. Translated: CASSFGDSSYEQYF.

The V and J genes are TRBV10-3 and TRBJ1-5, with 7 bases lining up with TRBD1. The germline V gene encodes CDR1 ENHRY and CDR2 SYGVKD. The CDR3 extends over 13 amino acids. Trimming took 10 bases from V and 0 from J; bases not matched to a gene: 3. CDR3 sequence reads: CASGTDSNQPQHF. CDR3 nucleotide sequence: TGTGCCAGCGGGACAGATAGCAATCAGCCCCAGCATTTT.

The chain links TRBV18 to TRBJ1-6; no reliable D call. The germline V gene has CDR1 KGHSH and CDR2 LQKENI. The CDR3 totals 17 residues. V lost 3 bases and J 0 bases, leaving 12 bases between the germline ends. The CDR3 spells CASSPRIPSSYNSPLHF. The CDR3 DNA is TGTGCCAGCTCACCTCGGATTCCGAGCTCCTATAATTCACCCCTCCACTTT.

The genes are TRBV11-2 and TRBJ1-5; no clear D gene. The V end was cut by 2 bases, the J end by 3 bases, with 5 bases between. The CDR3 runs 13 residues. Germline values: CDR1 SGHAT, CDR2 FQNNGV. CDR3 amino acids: CASSLFDNQPQHF. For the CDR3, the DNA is TGTGCCAGCAGCTTATTTGACAATCAGCCCCAGCATTTT.

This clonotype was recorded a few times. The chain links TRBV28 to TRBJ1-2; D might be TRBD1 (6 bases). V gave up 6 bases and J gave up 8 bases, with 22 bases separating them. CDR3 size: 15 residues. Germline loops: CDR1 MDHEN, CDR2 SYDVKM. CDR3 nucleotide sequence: TGTGCCAGCAGCCCTTCCAGCTGGGGGCCGCTAGGCTACACCTTC. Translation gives CASSPSSWGPLGYTF.

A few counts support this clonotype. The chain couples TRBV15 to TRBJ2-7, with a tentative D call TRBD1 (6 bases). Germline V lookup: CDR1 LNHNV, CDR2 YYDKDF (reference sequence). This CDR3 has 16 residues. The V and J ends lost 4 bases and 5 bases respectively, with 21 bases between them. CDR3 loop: CATSTSRTGRGNEQYF. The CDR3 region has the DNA TGTGCCACCAGCACTTCCCGAACAGGGAGAGGGAACGAGCAGTACTTC.

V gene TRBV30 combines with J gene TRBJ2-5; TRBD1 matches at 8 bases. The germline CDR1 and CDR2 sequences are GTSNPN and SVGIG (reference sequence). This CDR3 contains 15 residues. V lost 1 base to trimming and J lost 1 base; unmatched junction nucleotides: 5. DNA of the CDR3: TGTGCCTGGAGTGCGACAGGGGTGGGCCAAGAGACCCAGTACTTC. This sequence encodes CAWSATGVGQETQYF.

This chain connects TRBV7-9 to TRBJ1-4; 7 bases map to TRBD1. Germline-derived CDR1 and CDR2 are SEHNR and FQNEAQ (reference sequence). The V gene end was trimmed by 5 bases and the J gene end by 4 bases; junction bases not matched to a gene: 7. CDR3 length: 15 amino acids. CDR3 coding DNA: TGTGCCAGCAGCCTCCGGGACAGACTTAATGAAAAACTGTTTTTT. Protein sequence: CASSLRDRLNEKLFF.

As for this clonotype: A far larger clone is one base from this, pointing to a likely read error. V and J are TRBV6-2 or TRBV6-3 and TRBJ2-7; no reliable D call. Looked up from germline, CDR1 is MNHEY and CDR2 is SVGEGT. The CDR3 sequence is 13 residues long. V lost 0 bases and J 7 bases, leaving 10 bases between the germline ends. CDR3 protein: CASSYSTYNEQYF. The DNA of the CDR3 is TGTGCCAGCAGTTACTCCACCTACAATGAGCAGTACTTC.

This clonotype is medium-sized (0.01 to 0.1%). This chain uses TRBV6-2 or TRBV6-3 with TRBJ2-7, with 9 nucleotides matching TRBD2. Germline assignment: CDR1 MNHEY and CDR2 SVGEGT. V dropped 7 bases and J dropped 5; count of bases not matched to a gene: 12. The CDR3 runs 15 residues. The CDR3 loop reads CASMWASGALDEQYF. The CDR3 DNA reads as TGTGCCAGCATGTGGGCTAGCGGGGCCCTGGACGAGCAGTACTTC.

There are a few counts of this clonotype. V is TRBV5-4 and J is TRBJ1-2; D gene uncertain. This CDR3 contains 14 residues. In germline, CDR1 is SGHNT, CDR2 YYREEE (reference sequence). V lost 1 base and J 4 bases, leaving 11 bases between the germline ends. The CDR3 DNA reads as TGTGCCAGCAGCTTGCAGTTTGACACCTATGGCTACACCTTC. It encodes CASSLQFDTYGYTF. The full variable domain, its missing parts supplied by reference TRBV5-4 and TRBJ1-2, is ETGVTQSPTHLIKTRGQQVTLRCSSQSGHNTVSWYQQALGQGPQFIFQYYREEENGRGNFPPRFSGLQFPNYSSELNVNALELDDSALYLCASSLQFDTYGYTFGSGTRLTVV.

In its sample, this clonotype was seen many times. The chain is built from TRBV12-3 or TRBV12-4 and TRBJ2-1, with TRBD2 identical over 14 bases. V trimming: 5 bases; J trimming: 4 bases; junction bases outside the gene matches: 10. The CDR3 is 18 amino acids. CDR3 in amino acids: CASSPPGLAGVGYNEQFF. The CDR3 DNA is TGTGCCAGCAGTCCACCGGGACTAGCGGGAGTTGGGTACAATGAGCAGTTCTTC.

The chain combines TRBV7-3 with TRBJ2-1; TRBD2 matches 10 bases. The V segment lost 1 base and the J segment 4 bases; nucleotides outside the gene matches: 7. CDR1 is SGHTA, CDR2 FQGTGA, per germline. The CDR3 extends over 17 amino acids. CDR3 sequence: CASSLKLAGETYNEQFF. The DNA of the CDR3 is TGTGCCAGCAGCTTAAAGCTAGCGGGAGAAACGTACAATGAGCAGTTCTTC. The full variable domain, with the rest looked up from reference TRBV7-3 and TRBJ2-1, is GAGVSQTPSNKVTEKGKYVELRCDPISGHTALYWYRQSLGQGPEFLIYFQGTGAADDSGLPNDRFFAVRPEGSVSTLKIQRTERGDSAVYLCASSLKLAGETYNEQFFGPGTRLTVL.

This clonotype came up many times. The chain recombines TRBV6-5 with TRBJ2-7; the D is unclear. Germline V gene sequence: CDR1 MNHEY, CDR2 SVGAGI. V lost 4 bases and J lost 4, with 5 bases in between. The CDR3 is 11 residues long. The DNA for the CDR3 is TGTGCCAGCAGTTTTTTGTACGAGCAGTACTTC. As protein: CASSFLYEQYF.

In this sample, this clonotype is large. This chain's CDR3 is CAWDPLGTEAFF. The CDR3 DNA sequence: TGTGCCTGGGACCCCTTGGGGACTGAAGCTTTCTTT. The chain carries TRBV30 and TRBJ1-1, with D unresolved. Germline CDR1 and CDR2: GTSNPN and SVGIG (reference sequence). The CDR3 is 12 residues long. V was cut by 5 bases and J by 5 bases, with 12 bases left in between.